A single T cell receptor (beta chain) is shown here with its context. The target antigen is unknown. TCRdb re-analysed the 5' RACE reads in MiXCR, keeping a single row per CDR3 protein. The data contain under 300,000 distinct CDR3 sequences, around 15% of them singletons. This CDR3 has 15 amino acids. Germline V lookup: CDR1 DFQATT, CDR2 SNEGSKA (reference sequence). Trimming at V came to 7 bases and at J to 4 bases, leaving 12 bases not matched to a gene. This sample stems from a study of identical twins. Study outcomes and limitations: Alpha sequences that were out-of-frame and twin-shared showed an excess of low generation probability.

This receptor was taken from a woman between 18 and 30 years old in good health. The sequenced sample was memory (CD45RO+) T cells sorted from blood. The rearrangement uses TRBV20-1 and TRBJ1-5; 8 bases align to TRBD1. CDR3 residues: CSVTSGGLVNQPQHF. The DNA for the CDR3 is TGCAGTGTTACTTCAGGGGGCCTCGTAAATCAGCCCCAGCATTTT.